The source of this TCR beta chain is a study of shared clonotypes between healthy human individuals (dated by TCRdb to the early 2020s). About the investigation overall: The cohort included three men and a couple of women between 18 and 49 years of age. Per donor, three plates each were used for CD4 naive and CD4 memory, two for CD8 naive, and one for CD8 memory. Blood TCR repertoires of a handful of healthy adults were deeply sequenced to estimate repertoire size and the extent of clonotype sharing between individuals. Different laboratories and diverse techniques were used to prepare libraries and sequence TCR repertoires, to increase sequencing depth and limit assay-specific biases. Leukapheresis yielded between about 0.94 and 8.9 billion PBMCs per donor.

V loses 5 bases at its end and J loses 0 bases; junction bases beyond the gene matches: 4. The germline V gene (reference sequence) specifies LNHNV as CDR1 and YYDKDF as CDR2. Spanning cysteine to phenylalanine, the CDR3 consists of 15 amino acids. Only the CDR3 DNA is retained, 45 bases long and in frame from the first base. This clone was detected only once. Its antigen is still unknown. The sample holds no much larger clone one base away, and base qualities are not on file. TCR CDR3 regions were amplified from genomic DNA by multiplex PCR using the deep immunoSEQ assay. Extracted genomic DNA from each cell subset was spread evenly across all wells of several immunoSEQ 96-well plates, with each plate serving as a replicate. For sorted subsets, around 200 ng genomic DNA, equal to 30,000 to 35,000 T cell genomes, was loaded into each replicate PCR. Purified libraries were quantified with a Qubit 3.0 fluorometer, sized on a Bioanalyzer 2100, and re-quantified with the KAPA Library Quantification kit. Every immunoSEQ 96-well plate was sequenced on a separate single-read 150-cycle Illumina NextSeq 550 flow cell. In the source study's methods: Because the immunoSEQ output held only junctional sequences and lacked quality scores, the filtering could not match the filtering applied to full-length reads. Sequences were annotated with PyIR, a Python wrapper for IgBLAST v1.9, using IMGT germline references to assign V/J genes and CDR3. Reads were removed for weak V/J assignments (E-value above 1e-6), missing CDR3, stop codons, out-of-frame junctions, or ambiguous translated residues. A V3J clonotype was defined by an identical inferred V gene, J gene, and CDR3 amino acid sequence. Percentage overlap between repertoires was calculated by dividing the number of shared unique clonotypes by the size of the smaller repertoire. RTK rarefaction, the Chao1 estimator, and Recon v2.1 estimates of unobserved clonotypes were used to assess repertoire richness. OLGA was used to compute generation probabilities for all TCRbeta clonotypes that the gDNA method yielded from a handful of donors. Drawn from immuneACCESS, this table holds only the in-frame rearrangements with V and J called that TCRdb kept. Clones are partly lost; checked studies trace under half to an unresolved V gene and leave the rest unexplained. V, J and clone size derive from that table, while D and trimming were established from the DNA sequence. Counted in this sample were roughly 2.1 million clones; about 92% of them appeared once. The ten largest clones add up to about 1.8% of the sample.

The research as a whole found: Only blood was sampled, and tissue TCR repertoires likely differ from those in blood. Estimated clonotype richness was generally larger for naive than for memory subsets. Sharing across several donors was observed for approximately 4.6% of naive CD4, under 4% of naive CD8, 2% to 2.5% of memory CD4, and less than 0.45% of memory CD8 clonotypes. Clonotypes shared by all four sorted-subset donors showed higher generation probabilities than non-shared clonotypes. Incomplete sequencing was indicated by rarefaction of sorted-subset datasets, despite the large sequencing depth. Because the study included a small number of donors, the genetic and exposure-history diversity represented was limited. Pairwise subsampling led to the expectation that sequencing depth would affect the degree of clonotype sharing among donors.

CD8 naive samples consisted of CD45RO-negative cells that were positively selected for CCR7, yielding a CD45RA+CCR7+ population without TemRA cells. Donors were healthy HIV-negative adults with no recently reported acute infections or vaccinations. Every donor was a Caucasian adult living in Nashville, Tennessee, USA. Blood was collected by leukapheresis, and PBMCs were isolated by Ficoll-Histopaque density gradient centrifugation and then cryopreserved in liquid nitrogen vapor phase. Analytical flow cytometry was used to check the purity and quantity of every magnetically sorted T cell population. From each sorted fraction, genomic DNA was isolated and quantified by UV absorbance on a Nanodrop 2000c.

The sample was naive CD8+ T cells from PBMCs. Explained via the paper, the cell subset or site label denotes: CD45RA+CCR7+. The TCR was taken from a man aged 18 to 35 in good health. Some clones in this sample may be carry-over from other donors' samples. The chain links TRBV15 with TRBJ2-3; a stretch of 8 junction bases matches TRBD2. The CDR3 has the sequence CATSLLAASTDTQYF. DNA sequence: TGTGCCACCAGCTTACTAGCGGCGAGCACAGATACGCAGTATTTT. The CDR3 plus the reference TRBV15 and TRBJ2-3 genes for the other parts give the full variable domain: DAMVIQNPRYQVTQFGKPVTLSCSQTLNHNVMYWYQQKSSQAPKLLFHYYDKDFNNEADTPDNFQSRRPNTSFCFLDIRSPGLGDTAMYLCATSLLAASTDTQYFGPGTRLTVL.